This T cell receptor beta chain was found in a study of shared clonotypes between healthy human individuals. Sequenced by immunoSEQ multiplex PCR; TCRdb stores in-frame clones only, minus some. The data hold roughly 2,000,000 clones, with over 85% observed a single time. The length of the CDR3 is 16 residues. The V segment lost 6 bases and the J segment 3 bases; nucleotides outside the gene matches: 10. Looked up from germline, CDR1 is MNHEY and CDR2 is SMNVEV (reference sequence). Positively selected for CCR7, the CD45RO-negative cells used as naive CD8 cells excluded terminally differentiated effector memory CD45RA+ cells.

The sequenced material came from naive CD8+ T cells from PBMCs. The source of this sequence is a man aged 18 to 35 in good health. Some clones in this sample may be carry-over from other donors' samples. The V gene is TRBV27, the J gene TRBJ2-7; 11 nucleotides agree with TRBD2. CDR3 nucleotide sequence: TGTGCCAGCAGATTGGCATTGGGACTAGCGGACTACGAGCAGTACTTC. This sequence encodes CASRLALGLADYEQYF.